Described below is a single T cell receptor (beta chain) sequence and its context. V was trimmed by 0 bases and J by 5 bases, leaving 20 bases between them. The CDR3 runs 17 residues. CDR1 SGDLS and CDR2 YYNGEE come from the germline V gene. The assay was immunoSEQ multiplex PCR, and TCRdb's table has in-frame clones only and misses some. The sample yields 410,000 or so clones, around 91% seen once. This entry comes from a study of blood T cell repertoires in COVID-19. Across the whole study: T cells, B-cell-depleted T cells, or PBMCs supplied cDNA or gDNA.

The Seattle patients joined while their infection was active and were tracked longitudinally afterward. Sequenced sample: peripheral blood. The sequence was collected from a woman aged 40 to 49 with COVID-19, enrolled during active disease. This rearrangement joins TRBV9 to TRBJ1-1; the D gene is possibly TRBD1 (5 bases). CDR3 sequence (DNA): TGTGCCAGCAGCGTAGATCTCGGTCAGGGTCTTCTAACTGAAGCTTTCTTT. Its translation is CASSVDLGQGLLTEAFF.